This is a list of T cell receptor beta chains from one sample in a study of shared clonotypes between healthy human individuals. This table comes from immunoSEQ multiplex PCR, and its TCRdb copy is limited to in-frame clones, with some not included. This sample has 300,000 or so clones; around 67% occur once, and the top ten carry over 9%. Material for sequencing was memory CD4+ T cells sorted from blood. These receptors were collected from a man aged 30-40 years in good health. Each CDR3 is given with its conserved first and last residue. The D gene is left open where the match is weak.

V gene	D gene	J gene	CDR3 protein
TRBV7-9	-	TRBJ1-5	CASSPRRNQPQHF
TRBV5-4	-	TRBJ1-1	CASSPGGTYTEAFF
TRBV7-3	-	TRBJ2-3	CASSLGGSSDTQYF
TRBV5-1	TRBD1	TRBJ2-5	CASSDTRTGGETQYF
TRBV2	-	TRBJ1-5	CASSTSPGSNQPQHF
TRBV7-2	-	TRBJ1-2	CASSLDLVSYGYTF
TRBV5-4	-	TRBJ2-5	CASSNFPETQYF
TRBV5-1	-	TRBJ2-1	CASSLYSSASSYNEQFF
TRBV5-5	-	TRBJ2-3	CASSLYWVEVGTDTQYF
TRBV18	-	TRBJ1-3	CASSYTQGAGNTIYF
TRBV2	TRBD1	TRBJ2-3	CASSPRQGGTDTQYF
TRBV5-1	-	TRBJ2-5	CASSLLGRSQETQYF
TRBV29-1	-	TRBJ2-1	CSVVSVEQFF
TRBV5-1	-	TRBJ2-5	CASSFQETQYF